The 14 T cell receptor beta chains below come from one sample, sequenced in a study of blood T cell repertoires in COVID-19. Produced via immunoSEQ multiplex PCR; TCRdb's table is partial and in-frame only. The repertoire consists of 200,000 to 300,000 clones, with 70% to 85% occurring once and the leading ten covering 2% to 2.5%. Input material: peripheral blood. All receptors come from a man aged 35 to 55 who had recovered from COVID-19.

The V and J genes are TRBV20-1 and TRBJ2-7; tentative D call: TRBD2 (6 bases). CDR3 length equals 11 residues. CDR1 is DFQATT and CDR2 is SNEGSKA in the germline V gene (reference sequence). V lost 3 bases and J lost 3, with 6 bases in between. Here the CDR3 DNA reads TGCAGTGCTAGCGGGAGCTACGAGCAGTACTTC. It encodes CSASGSYEQYF.

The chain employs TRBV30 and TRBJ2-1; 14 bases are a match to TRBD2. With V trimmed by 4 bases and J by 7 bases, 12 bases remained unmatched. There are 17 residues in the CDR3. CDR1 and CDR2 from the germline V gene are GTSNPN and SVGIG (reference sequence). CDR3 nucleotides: TGTGCCTGGACAAGGGGTGGGACTAGCGGGAGCTTGAATGAGCAGTTCTTC. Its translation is CAWTRGGTSGSLNEQFF.

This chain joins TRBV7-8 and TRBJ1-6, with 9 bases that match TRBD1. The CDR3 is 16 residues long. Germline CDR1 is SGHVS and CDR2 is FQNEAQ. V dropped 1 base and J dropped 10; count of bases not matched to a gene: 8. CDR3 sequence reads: CASSLVLGTGISPLHF. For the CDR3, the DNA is TGTGCCAGCAGCTTAGTCCTCGGGACAGGGATCTCACCCCTCCACTTT.

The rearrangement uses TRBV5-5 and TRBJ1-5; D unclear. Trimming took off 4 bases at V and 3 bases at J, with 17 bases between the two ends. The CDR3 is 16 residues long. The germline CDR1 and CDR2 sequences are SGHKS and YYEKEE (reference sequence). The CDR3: CASSSGRENTNQPQHF. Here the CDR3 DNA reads TGTGCCAGCAGCAGCGGACGGGAAAACACCAATCAGCCCCAGCATTTT.

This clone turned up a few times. The CDR3 here is CASSEKRPTNEKLFF. CDR3 nucleotides: TGCGCCAGCAGTGAGAAGCGGCCGACTAATGAAAAACTGTTTTTT. V usage is TRBV10-1 and J usage is TRBJ1-4; D remains ambiguous. The V gene's germline CDR1 is WNHNN and CDR2 SYGVQD (reference sequence). Trimming stripped 2 bases from V and 2 bases from J, with 9 bases between. There are 15 residues in the CDR3.

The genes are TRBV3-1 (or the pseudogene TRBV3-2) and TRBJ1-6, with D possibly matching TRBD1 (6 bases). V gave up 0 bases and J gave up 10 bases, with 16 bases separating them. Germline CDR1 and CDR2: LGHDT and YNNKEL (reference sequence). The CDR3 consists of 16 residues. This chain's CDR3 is CASSQDGGGARSPLHF. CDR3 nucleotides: TGTGCCAGCAGCCAAGATGGGGGGGGCGCGCGGTCACCCCTCCACTTT.

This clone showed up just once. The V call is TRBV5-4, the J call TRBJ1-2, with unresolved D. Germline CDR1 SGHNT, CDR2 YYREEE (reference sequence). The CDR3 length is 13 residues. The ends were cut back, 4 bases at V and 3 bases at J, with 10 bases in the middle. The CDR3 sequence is CASSLRGYYGYTF. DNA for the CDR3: TGTGCCAGCAGCCTACGGGGTTACTATGGCTACACCTTC.

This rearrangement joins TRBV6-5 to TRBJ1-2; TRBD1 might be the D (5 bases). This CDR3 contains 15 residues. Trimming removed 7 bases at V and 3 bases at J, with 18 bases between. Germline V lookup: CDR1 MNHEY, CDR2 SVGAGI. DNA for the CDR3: TGTGCCAGCACTCCCACGGCGGCGGGACACTATGGCTACACCTTC. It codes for CASTPTAAGHYGYTF.

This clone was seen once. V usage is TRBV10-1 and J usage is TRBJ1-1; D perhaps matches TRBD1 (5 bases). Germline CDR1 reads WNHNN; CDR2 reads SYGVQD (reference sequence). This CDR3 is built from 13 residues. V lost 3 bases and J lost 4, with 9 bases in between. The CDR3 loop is CASSERRGTEAFF. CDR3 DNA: TGCGCCAGCAGTGAAAGGAGGGGCACTGAAGCTTTCTTT.

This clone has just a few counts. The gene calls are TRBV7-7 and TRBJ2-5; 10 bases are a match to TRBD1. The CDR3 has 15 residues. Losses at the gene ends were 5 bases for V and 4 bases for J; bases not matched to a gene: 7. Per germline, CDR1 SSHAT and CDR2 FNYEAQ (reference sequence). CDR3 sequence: CASSRGQGSRETQYF. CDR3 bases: TGTGCCAGCAGCCGGGGACAGGGGAGCCGAGAGACCCAGTACTTC.

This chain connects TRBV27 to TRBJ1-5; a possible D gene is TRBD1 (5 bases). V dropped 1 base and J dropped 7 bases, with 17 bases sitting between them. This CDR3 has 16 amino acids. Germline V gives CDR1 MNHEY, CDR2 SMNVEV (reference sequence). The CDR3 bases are TGTGCCAGCAGTTTATTGGCCGGGGGGGACGGACAGCCCCAGCATTTT. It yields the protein CASSLLAGGDGQPQHF.

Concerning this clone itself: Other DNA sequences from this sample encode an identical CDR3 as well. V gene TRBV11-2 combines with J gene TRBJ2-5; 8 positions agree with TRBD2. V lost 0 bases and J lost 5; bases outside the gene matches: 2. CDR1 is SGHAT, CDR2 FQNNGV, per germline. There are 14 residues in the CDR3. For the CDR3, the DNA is TGTGCCAGCAGCTTAGACCCGGGAGGGGAGACCCAGTACTTC. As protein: CASSLDPGGETQYF.

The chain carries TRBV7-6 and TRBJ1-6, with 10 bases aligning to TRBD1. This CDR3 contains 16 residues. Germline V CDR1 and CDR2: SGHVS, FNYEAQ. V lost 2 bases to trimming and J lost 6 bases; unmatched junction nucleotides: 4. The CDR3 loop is CASSLKTGGVNSPLHF. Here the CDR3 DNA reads TGTGCCAGCAGCTTAAAGACAGGGGGCGTTAATTCACCCCTCCACTTT.

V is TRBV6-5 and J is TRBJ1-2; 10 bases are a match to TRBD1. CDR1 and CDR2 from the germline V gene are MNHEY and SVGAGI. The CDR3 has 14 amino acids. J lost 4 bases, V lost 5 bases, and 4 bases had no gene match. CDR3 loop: CASSIRTGGYGYTF. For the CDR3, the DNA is TGTGCCAGCAGTATACGGACAGGGGGCTATGGCTACACCTTC.